Listed below are T cell receptor beta chains from one sample, sequenced in a study of blood T cells in healthy people across ages. TCRdb itself ran the 5' RACE reads through MiXCR, one entry per CDR3 protein. The sample contains around 970,000 distinct CDR3 sequences, 51% of which appear only once. Sample: blood. The source is a woman aged 60-75 years in good health. CDR3s include the opening cysteine and the closing phenylalanine or tryptophan. D genes are given only for firm matches. The size field is filled for only some rows; it gives once, few, many or a size class.

v_call	clone_size	j_call	d_call	cdr3_aa	cdr3_nt
TRBV21-1	NA	TRBJ2-7	NA	CASSFRLLPLYEQYF	TGTGCCAGCAGCTTCCGACTCTTACCCCTCTACGAGCAGTACTTC
TRBV7-2	NA	TRBJ2-3	NA	CASSSQTFYAQYF	TGTGCCAGCAGCTCACAGACTTTCTACGCTCAGTATTTT
TRBV27	NA	TRBJ1-6	TRBD1	CASSTQGNNSPLHF	TGTGCCAGCAGTACACAGGGGAATAATTCACCCCTCCACTTT
TRBV7-9	many	TRBJ2-3	NA	CASSLEGPDTQYF	TGTGCCAGCAGCTTAGAAGGGCCAGATACGCAGTATTTT
TRBV28	NA	TRBJ2-7	NA	CASSVEGERSEQYF	TGTGCCAGCAGTGTGGAGGGGGAAAGAAGTGAGCAGTACTTC
TRBV7-2	NA	TRBJ2-7	TRBD2	CASSLIAGSYEQYF	TGTGCCAGCAGCCTGATAGCGGGGTCCTACGAGCAGTACTTC
TRBV24-1	few	TRBJ1-1	TRBD1	CATTDRDTTEAFF	TGTGCCACGACGGACAGGGATACGACTGAAGCTTTCTTT
TRBV7-9	few	TRBJ2-5	NA	CASSLPREETQYF	TGTGCCAGCAGCTTACCCAGGGAAGAGACCCAGTACTTC
TRBV3-1	NA	TRBJ2-3	TRBD1	CASSLRTGGSDTQYF	TGTGCCAGCAGCCTAAGGACAGGGGGGAGTGATACGCAGTATTTT
TRBV28	few	TRBJ2-7	TRBD1	CASFAPGTEISEQYF	TGTGCCAGCTTTGCTCCCGGGACAGAGATATCCGAGCAGTACTTC
TRBV29-1	NA	TRBJ1-4	NA	CSVETDEKLFF	TGCAGCGTTGAAACCGATGAAAAACTGTTTTTT
TRBV12-3/TRBV12-4	NA	TRBJ1-5	NA	CASSLVPVGGKSNQPQHF	TGTGCCAGCAGTCTTGTCCCCGTCGGGGGGAAGAGCAATCAGCCCCAGCATTTT
TRBV29-1	NA	TRBJ2-5	NA	CTSRILGGEQYF	TGCACCTCGCGCATACTAGGGGGTGAGCAGTACTTC
TRBV7-2	once	TRBJ2-7	TRBD1	CASSKKGARYEQYF	TGTGCCAGCAGCAAAAAGGGGGCTAGGTACGAGCAGTACTTC
TRBV6-5	NA	TRBJ2-5	TRBD2	CASSYSGASGSIPETQYF	TGTGCCAGCAGTTACTCCGGGGCTAGCGGGAGCATTCCAGAGACCCAGTACTTC
TRBV21-1	NA	TRBJ1-1	NA	CASSRTPMNTEAFF	TGTGCCAGCAGTCGGACACCAATGAACACTGAAGCTTTCTTT
TRBV20-1	few	TRBJ2-4	NA	CSSPGGILSENIQYF	TGCAGTTCACCCGGCGGTATATTGTCCGAAAACATTCAGTACTTC
TRBV6-1	NA	TRBJ2-6	TRBD1	CASSRDRGFSGANVLTF	TGTGCCAGCAGCCGGGACAGGGGTTTCTCTGGGGCCAACGTCCTGACTTTC
TRBV29-1	few	TRBJ1-5	TRBD1	CSVADRDNQPQHF	TGCAGCGTAGCCGACAGGGACAATCAGCCCCAGCATTTT
TRBV7-9	few	TRBJ1-4	NA	CASSLALGGPANEKLFF	TGTGCCAGCAGCTTAGCGCTTGGAGGACCTGCTAATGAAAAACTGTTTTTT
TRBV20-1	NA	TRBJ1-6	NA	CSASDPNNDGVSSPLHF	TGCAGTGCATCCGACCCAAACAATGACGGGGTTAGTTCACCCCTCCACTTT
TRBV4-1	NA	TRBJ2-2	NA	CASSQERHLAAGELFF	TGCGCCAGCAGCCAAGAACGACATCTGGCGGCCGGGGAGCTGTTTTTT
TRBV10-1	NA	TRBJ2-5	NA	CASSESTGVQWTQYF	TGCGCCAGCAGTGAGTCCACGGGTGTTCAATGGACCCAGTACTTC
TRBV4-2	NA	TRBJ2-1	NA	CASSQVSCDQFF	TGTGCCAGCAGCCAAGTTAGCTGCGACCAGTTCTTC
TRBV29-1	many	TRBJ2-7	NA	CSVRPKAYEQYF	TGCAGCGTTCGACCCAAAGCCTACGAGCAGTACTTC
TRBV27	few	TRBJ2-1	NA	CASSLTGLSSRGEQFF	TGTGCCAGCAGTTTAACGGGACTCAGTTCTAGGGGTGAGCAGTTCTTC
TRBV28	NA	TRBJ2-7	TRBD1	CASTASPRDRGYEQYF	TGTGCCAGCACCGCCTCGCCCCGGGACAGAGGCTACGAGCAGTACTTC
TRBV7-9	NA	TRBJ2-7	NA	CASSSPQLGQRADEQYF	TGTGCCAGCAGCTCTCCTCAGCTTGGACAGCGAGCCGACGAGCAGTACTTC